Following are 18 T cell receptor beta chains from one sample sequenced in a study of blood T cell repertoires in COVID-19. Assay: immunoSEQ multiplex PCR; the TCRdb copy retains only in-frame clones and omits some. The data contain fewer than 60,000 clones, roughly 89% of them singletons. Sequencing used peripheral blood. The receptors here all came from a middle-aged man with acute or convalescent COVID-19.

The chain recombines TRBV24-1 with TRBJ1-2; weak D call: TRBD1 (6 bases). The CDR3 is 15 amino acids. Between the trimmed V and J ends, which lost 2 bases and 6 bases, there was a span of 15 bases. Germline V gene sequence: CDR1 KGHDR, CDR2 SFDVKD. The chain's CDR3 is CATSDSYRVTHGYTF. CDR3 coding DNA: TGTGCCACCAGTGATTCATACAGGGTTACTCATGGCTACACCTTC.

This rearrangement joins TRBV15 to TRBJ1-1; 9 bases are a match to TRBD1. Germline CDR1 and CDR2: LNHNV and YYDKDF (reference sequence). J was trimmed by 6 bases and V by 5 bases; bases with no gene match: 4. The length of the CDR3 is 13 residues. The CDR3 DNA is TGTGCCACCAGCCGGGACAGGGTCTCTGAAGCTTTCTTT. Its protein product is CATSRDRVSEAFF.

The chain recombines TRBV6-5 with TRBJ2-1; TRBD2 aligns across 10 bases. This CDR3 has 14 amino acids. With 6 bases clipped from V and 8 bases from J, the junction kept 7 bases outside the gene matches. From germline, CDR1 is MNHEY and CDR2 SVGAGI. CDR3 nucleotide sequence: TGTGCCAGCAGACATCTAGCGGGGGAGGATGAGCAGTTCTTC. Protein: CASRHLAGEDEQFF.

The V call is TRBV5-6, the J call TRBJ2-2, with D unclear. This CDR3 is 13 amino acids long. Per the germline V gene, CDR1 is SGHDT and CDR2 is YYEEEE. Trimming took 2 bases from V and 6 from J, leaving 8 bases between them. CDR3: CASSFFIAGELFF. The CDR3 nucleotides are TGTGCCAGCAGCTTTTTTATAGCCGGGGAGCTGTTTTTT.

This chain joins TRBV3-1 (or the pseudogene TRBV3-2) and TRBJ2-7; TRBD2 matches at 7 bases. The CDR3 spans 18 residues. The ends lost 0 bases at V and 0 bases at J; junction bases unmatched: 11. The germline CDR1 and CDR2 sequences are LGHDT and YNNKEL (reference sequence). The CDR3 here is CASSQELSGKPYSYEQYF. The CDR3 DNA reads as TGTGCCAGCAGCCAAGAGTTAAGCGGGAAGCCTTACTCCTACGAGCAGTACTTC.

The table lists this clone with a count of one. CDR3 in DNA: TGTGCCAGCAGCTCAACATCGGAAAAACTGTTTTTT. Translation gives CASSSTSEKLFF. The V gene is TRBV11-3, the J gene TRBJ1-4, with D hard to call. Germline CDR1 and CDR2: SGHNT and YENEEA. CDR3 length: 12 amino acids. Trimming cost V 4 bases and J 8 bases, with 8 bases left between them.

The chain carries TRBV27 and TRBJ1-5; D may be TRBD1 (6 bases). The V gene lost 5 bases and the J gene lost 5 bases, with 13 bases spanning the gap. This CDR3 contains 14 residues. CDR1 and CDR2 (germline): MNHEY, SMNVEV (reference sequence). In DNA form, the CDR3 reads TGTGCCAGCAGTCCGGACAGCAAATATCAGCCCCAGCATTTT. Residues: CASSPDSKYQPQHF.

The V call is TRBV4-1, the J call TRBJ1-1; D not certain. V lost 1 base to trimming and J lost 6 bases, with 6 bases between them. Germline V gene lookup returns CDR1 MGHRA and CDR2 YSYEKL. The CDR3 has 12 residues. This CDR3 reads CASSQGAPEAFF. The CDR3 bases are TGCGCCAGCAGCCAAGGAGCCCCTGAAGCTTTCTTT.

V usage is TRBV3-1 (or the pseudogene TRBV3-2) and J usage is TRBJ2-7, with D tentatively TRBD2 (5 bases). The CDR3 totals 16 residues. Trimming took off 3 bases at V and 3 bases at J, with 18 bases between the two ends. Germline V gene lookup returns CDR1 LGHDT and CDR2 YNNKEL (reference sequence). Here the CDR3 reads CASSHSTRRNFYEQYF. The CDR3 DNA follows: TGTGCCAGCAGCCATTCCACTAGACGAAACTTCTACGAGCAGTACTTC.

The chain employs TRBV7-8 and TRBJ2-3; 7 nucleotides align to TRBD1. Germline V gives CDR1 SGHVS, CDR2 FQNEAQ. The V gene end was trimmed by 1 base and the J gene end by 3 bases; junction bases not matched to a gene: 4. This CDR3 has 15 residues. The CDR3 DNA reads TGTGCCAGCAGCTTAGGCTCAGGGGGTACAGATACGCAGTATTTT. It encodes CASSLGSGGTDTQYF.

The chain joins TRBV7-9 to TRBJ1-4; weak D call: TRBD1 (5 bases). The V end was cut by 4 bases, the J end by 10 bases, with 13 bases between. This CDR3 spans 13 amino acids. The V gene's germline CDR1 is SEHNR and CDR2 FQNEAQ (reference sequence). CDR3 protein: CASSSLIQGKLFF. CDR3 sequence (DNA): TGTGCCAGCAGCTCCCTGATCCAGGGAAAACTGTTTTTT.

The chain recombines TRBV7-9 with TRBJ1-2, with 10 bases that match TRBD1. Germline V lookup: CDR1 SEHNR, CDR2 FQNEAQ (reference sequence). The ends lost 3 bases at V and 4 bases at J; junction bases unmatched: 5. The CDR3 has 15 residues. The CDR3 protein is CASSFGTGVPYGYTF. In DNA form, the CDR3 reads TGTGCCAGCAGCTTTGGGACAGGGGTACCCTATGGCTACACCTTC.

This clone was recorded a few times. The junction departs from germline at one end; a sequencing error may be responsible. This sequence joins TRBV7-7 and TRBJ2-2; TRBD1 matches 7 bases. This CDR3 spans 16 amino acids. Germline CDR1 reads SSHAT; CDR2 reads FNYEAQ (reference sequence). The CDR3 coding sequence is TGTGCTAGCAGCCCAAGACAGGGTTCGAACACCGGGGAGCTGTTTTTT. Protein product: CASSPRQGSNTGELFF.

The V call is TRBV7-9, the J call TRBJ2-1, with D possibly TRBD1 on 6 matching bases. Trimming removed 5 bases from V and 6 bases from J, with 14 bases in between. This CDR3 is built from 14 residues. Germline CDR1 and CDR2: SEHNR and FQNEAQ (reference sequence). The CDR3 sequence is CASSPWTVPNEQFF. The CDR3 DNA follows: TGTGCCAGCAGCCCGTGGACAGTACCCAATGAGCAGTTCTTC.

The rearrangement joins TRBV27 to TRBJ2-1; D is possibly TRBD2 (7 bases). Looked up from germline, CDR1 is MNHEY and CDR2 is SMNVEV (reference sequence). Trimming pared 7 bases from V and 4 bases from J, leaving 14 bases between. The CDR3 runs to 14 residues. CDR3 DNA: TGTGCCAGCAAACAAAGGGGGGGGTACAATGAGCAGTTCTTC. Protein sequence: CASKQRGGYNEQFF.

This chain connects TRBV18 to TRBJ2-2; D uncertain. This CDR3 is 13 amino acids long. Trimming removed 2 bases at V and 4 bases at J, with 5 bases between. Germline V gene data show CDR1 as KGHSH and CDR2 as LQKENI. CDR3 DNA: TGTGCCAGCTCACCAATGAGCACCGGGGAGCTGTTTTTT. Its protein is CASSPMSTGELFF.

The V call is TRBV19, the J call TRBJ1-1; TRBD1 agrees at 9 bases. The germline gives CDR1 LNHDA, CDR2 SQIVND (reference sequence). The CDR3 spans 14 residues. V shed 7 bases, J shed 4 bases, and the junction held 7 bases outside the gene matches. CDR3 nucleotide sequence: TGTGCCAGTATTAACAGGGGGCGAACCACTGAAGCTTTCTTT. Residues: CASINRGRTTEAFF.

In nucleotides, the CDR3 is TGTGCCAGCAGTGAATCGGGGTGGGGCTACGAGCAGTACTTC. Translating it yields CASSESGWGYEQYF. The V call is TRBV25-1, the J call TRBJ2-7; D may be TRBD2 (5 bases). Germline V gene data show CDR1 as MGHDK and CDR2 as SYGVNS. This CDR3 is built from 14 residues. Deletions cut 1 base from V and 3 bases from J, with 10 bases between.